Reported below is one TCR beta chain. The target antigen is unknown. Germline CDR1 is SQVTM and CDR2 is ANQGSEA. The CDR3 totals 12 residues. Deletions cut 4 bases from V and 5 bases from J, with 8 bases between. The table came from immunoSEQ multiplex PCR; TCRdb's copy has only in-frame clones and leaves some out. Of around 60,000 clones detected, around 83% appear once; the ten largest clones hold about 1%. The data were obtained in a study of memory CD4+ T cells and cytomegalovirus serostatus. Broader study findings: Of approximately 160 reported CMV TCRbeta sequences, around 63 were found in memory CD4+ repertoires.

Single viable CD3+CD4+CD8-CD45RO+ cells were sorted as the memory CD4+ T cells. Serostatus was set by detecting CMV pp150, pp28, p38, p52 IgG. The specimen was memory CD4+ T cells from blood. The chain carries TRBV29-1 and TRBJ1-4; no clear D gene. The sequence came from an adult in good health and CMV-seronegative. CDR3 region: CSVVAVNEKLFF. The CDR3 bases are TGCAGCGTTGTGGCGGTAAATGAAAAACTGTTTTTT.